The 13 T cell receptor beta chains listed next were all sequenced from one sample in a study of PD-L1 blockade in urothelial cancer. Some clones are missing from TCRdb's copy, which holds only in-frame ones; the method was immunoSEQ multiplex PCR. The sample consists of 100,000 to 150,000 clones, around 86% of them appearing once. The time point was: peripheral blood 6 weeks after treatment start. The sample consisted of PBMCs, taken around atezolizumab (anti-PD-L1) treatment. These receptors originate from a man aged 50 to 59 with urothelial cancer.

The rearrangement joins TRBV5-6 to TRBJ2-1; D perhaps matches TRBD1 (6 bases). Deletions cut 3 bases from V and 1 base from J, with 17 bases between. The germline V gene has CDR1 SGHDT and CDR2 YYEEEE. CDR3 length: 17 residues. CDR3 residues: CASSSLQGSTSYNEQFF. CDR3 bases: TGTGCCAGCAGCTCTTTGCAGGGGAGTACTTCCTACAATGAGCAGTTCTTC.

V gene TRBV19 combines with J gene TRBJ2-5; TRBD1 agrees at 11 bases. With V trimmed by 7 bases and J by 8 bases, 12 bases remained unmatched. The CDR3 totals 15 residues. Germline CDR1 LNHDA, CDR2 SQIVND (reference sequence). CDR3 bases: TGTGCCAGTAACGCAAAGGGACAGGGGGTGAATACCCAGTACTTC. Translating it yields CASNAKGQGVNTQYF.

The CDR3 DNA sequence: TGTGCCAGCAGCTTAGGGTGGCGGTCCTACGAGCAGTACTTC. Encoded protein: CASSLGWRSYEQYF. J is TRBJ2-7 and V is TRBV7-2; D is ambiguous. The CDR3 extends over 14 amino acids. Trimming stripped 1 base from V and 1 base from J, with 8 bases between. Germline CDR1 SGHTA, CDR2 FQGNSA.

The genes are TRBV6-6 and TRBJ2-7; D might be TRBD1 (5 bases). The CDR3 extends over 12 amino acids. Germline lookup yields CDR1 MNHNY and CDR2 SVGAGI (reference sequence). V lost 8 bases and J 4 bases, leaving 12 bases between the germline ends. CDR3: CASCQGNYEQYF. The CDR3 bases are TGTGCCAGCTGTCAGGGAAATTACGAGCAGTACTTC.

The CDR3 region has the DNA TGTGCCAGTAGCCACAGGGGGGCGGCACCCCTCCACTTT. Its translation is CASSHRGAAPLHF. The chain recombines TRBV19 with TRBJ1-6; 8 bases agree with TRBD1. The J segment lost 11 bases and the V segment lost 6 bases, leaving 6 bases of the junction unmatched. The CDR3 contains 13 residues. The germline V gene has CDR1 LNHDA and CDR2 SQIVND (reference sequence).

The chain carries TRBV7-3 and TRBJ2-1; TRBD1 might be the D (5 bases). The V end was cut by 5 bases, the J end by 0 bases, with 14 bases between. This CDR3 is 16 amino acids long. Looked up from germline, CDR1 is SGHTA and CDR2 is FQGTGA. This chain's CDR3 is CASSRDRDSSYNEQFF. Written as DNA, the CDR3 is TGTGCCAGCAGCAGAGACAGAGATAGCTCCTACAATGAGCAGTTCTTC. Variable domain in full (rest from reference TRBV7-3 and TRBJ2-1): GAGVSQTPSNKVTEKGKYVELRCDPISGHTALYWYRQSLGQGPEFLIYFQGTGAADDSGLPNDRFFAVRPEGSVSTLKIQRTERGDSAVYLCASSRDRDSSYNEQFFGPGTRLTVL.

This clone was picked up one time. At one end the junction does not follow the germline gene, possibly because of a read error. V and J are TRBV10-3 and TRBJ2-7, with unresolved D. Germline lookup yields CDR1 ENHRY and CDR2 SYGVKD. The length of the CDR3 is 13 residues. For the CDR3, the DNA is TGTGCCATCAGTGAGACCCCAAATTACGGGCAGTACTTC. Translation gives CAISETPNYGQYF.

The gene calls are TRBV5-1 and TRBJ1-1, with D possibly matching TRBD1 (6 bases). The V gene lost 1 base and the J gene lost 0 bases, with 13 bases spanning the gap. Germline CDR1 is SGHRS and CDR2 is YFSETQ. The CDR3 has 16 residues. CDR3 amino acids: CASSLTGQGLNTEAFF. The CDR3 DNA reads TGCGCCAGCAGCTTGACAGGGCAGGGGTTGAACACTGAAGCTTTCTTT.

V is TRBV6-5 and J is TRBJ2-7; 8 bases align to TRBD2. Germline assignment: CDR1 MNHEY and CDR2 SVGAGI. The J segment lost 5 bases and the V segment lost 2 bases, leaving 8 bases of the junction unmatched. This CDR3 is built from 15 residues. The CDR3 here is CASSYTTSAWDEQYF. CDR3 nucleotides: TGTGCCAGCAGTTACACGACTAGCGCTTGGGACGAGCAGTACTTC.

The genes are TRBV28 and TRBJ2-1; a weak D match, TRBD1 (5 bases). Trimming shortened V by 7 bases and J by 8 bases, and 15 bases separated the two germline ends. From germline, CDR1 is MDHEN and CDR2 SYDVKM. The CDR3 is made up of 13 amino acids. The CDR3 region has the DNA TGTGCCAGCACCCCCCCGGCCAGGGATGAGCAGTTCTTC. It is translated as CASTPPARDEQFF.

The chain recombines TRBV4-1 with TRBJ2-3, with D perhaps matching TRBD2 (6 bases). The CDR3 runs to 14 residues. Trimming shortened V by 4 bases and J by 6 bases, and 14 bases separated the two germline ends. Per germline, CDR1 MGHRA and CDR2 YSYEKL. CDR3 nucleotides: TGCGCCAGCAGCCTCGGCGGGAATAGGGATACGCAGTATTTT. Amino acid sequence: CASSLGGNRDTQYF.

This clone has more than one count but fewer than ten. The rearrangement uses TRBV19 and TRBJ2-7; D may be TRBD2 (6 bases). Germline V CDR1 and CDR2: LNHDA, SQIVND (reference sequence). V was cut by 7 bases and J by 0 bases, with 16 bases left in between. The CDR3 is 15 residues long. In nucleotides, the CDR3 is TGTGCCAGTACCGCAGGACTATCCCGCTCCTACGAGCAGTACTTC. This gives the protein CASTAGLSRSYEQYF. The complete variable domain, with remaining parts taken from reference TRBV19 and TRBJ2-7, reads DGGITQSPKYLFRKEGQNVTLSCEQNLNHDAMYWYRQDPGQGLRLIYYSQIVNDFQKGDIAEGYSVSREKKESFPLTVTSAQKNPTAFYLCASTAGLSRSYEQYFGPGTRLTVT.

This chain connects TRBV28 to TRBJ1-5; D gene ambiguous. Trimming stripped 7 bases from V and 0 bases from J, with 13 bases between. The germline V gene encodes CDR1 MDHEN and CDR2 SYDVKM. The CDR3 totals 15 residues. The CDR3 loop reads CASNQIQNSNQPQHF. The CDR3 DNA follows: TGTGCCAGCAACCAGATTCAAAATAGCAATCAGCCCCAGCATTTT.